This entry is about one TCR beta chain. CDR1 is LGHNA, CDR2 YSLEER, per germline. The V gene lost 5 bases and the J gene lost 5 bases, with 15 bases spanning the gap. The CDR3 runs 14 residues. TCRdb passed the RT-PCR reads through MiXCR, listing each CDR3 protein once. The data show about 680,000 distinct CDR3 sequences, with around 14% seen just once and 3% to 4.5% held by the top ten. The chain joins TRBV4-3 to TRBJ1-1; no reliable D call. The clonotype was recovered from a female donor in good health, serving as a healthy control. The sample taken for sequencing was memory CD4+ T cells from blood. The CDR3 region has the DNA TGCGCCAGCAGCTCCACCGCAAGAGGGACTGAAGCTTTCTTT. It encodes CASSSTARGTEAFF.